This T cell receptor beta chain was recovered during a study of cytomegalovirus exposure and HLA in healthy donors. General observations from the study: A cluster of highly shared sequence variants was likely a sequencing artifact. Upon later analysis, TCR association rates were observed to vary by HLA locus, being highest for DRB1 and lowest for HLA-C. Reports credit the classifier with highly specific, highly sensitive diagnosis of cytomegalovirus status.

A remark on this clone: Antigen: not known.

The primer mix had 60 Vbeta and 13 Jbeta primers. The authors' processing: Later, an analysis found about 77 million unique TCR beta chains, and roughly 9.9 million of these were shared. Profiling relied on immunoSEQ multiplex PCR, and the TCRdb table lists in-frame clones only, not all of them. V and J calls and clone size are given by that table; D and trimming were obtained from the DNA. The data contain around 150,000 clones, 80% of them singletons. The CDR3 covers 20 residues. The V gene's germline CDR1 is SGHRS and CDR2 YFSETQ. The V gene end was trimmed by 1 base and the J gene end by 5 bases; junction bases not matched to a gene: 21.

The chain employs TRBV5-1 and TRBJ2-7, with 10 positions matching TRBD2. The TCR sequence derives from a man aged 18-30 years in good health and CMV-seropositive. Sequencing was performed on PBMCs. CDR3 DNA: TGCGCCAGCAGCTTGCACCGAGGACAGGGACTGACTAGCGGGTCCCACGAGCAGTACTTC. Encoded protein: CASSLHRGQGLTSGSHEQYF.